The 10 T cell receptor beta chains presented below share a single source sample, sequenced in a study of blood T cell repertoires in COVID-19. Sequencing was performed with immunoSEQ multiplex PCR; in TCRdb, only in-frame clones are kept and a portion is missing. The data show about 150,000 clones, 82% seen once. Sequenced input: peripheral blood. All receptors derive from a human donor with acute or convalescent COVID-19. The donor label of this sample is uncertain.

The chain combines TRBV27 with TRBJ2-1; a possible D gene is TRBD1 (5 bases). Trimming stripped 2 bases from V and 6 bases from J, with 14 bases between. The CDR3 contains 15 residues. The germline gives CDR1 MNHEY, CDR2 SMNVEV (reference sequence). CDR3 bases: TGTGCCAGCAGTTTAAGGGCAGGGTATCTCAATGAGCAGTTCTTC. Translating it yields CASSLRAGYLNEQFF.

This chain joins TRBV5-1 and TRBJ2-3, with 11 positions matching TRBD1. CDR3 length: 14 residues. Germline V lookup: CDR1 SGHRS, CDR2 YFSETQ. J lost 5 bases, V lost 5 bases, and 4 bases had no gene match. The CDR3 nucleotides read TGCGCCAGCAGTCGGGACAGGGGGAAAGATACGCAGTATTTT. Translated, it gives CASSRDRGKDTQYF.

This clone was counted a few times. V gene TRBV5-5 combines with J gene TRBJ2-1; a weak D match, TRBD1 (5 bases). CDR1 is SGHKS, CDR2 YYEKEE, per germline (reference sequence). Trimming left V 3 bases short and J 2 bases short, with 12 bases between. The CDR3 is 15 amino acids. In DNA, the CDR3 is TGTGCCAGCAGCTCCTGGCTAGGGGCCTACAATGAGCAGTTCTTC. Its translation is CASSSWLGAYNEQFF.

CDR3 loop: CASSRQGIQPQHF. CDR3 bases: TGTGCCAGCAGCCGTCAGGGAATTCAGCCCCAGCATTTT. The genes are TRBV5-4 and TRBJ1-5, with a tentative D call TRBD1 (5 bases). The CDR3 spans 13 residues. V was trimmed by 4 bases and J by 6 bases, leaving 11 bases between them. CDR1 SGHNT and CDR2 YYREEE come from the germline V gene (reference sequence).

The chain is built from TRBV10-2 and TRBJ2-3; TRBD2 matches 11 bases. Germline V lookup: CDR1 WSHSY, CDR2 SAAADI. V lost 6 bases to trimming and J lost 4 bases; unmatched junction nucleotides: 9. This CDR3 has 16 amino acids. Here the CDR3 DNA reads TGCGCCAGCAGAGATCCGGGTAGCGGGGGGGCAGATACGCAGTATTTT. Protein: CASRDPGSGGADTQYF.

The genes are TRBV7-9 and TRBJ1-1; 7 bases match TRBD1. The CDR3 extends over 17 amino acids. J was trimmed by 2 bases and V by 5 bases; bases with no gene match: 14. Germline V gene data show CDR1 as SEHNR and CDR2 as FQNEAQ (reference sequence). The CDR3 nucleotides are TGTGCCAGCAGCCCCCCCAGGGGGGCGCCTTTTAACACTGAAGCTTTCTTT. This translates into CASSPPRGAPFNTEAFF.

This clone has just a few counts. The CDR3 loop reads CASSSSGDRISYEQYF. The DNA of the CDR3 is TGTGCCAGCAGCTCCTCTGGGGACAGGATTTCCTACGAGCAGTACTTC. The rearrangement uses TRBV6-6 and TRBJ2-7, with 8 positions matching TRBD1. With 6 bases clipped from V and 1 base from J, the junction kept 11 bases outside the gene matches. Germline-derived CDR1 and CDR2 are MNHNY and SVGAGI (reference sequence). CDR3 length: 16 residues.

V gene TRBV2 combines with J gene TRBJ1-1; perhaps TRBD1 as D (6 bases). Trimming removed 7 bases from V and 1 base from J, with 13 bases in between. The CDR3 consists of 14 residues. Germline-derived CDR1 and CDR2 are SNHLY and FYNNEI. CDR3 sequence reads: CASKMTGSNTEAFF. The CDR3 DNA reads TGTGCCAGCAAGATGACAGGATCGAACACTGAAGCTTTCTTT.

J is TRBJ2-7 and V is TRBV5-4; D remains unclear. The CDR3 is made up of 12 amino acids. V lost 4 bases to trimming and J lost 2 bases, with 7 bases between them. CDR1 and CDR2 (germline): SGHNT, YYREEE (reference sequence). CDR3 sequence (DNA): TGTGCCAGCAGCACTGACACCTACGAGCAGTACTTC. This gives the protein CASSTDTYEQYF.

This rearrangement joins TRBV29-1 to TRBJ2-3; 10 bases align to TRBD1. This CDR3 spans 17 amino acids. The V segment lost 0 bases and the J segment 4 bases; nucleotides outside the gene matches: 10. The germline V gene encodes CDR1 SQVTM and CDR2 ANQGSEA. The CDR3 DNA is TGCAGCGTTGAAGAGAACGACAGGGGGCGAGGTTCAGATACGCAGTATTTT. This translates into CSVEENDRGRGSDTQYF.